This record looks at one T cell receptor beta chain sequence and its context. The antigen remains undetermined. The data are from a study of cytomegalovirus exposure and HLA in healthy donors. Study details: When 300 to 400 donors were genotyped, roughly 80% of them were found to fall in the Caucasian-associated ancestry cluster. Study-wide points: Reports showed the classifier diagnosing cytomegalovirus status with high specificity and sensitivity. A few CMV-associated chains proved CMV antigen-specific in vitro.

PCR amplification relied on 60 Vbeta primers (plus 13 Jbeta primers). Assay used: immunoSEQ multiplex PCR; TCRdb lists only in-frame clones, some missing. The sample has about 79,000 clones; about two thirds are singletons. This CDR3 contains 17 residues. V trimming: 4 bases; J trimming: 3 bases; junction bases outside the gene matches: 14. Per the germline V gene, CDR1 is SGHKS and CDR2 is YYEKEE (reference sequence). The chain joins TRBV5-5 to TRBJ1-2; 8 nucleotides line up with TRBD1. This clonotype originated in a woman aged 50 to 60 in good health and CMV-seropositive. Sequencing was carried out using PBMCs. CDR3 sequence: CASSGAQGGSLDYGYTF. CDR3 sequence (DNA): TGTGCCAGCAGCGGGGCACAGGGGGGATCCCTAGACTATGGCTACACCTTC.